The clone carrying this TCR beta chain was recorded a few times. Its antigen remains unknown. Following RNA extraction, reverse transcription yielded cDNA that acted as the sequencing template. This table comes from immunoSEQ multiplex PCR, and its TCRdb copy is limited to in-frame clones, with some not included. The repertoire holds about 140,000 clones, with 55% as singletons. The data are from a study of CD8+ T cells in alopecia areata. Study-wide points: Alopecia totalis/universalis scalp especially showed more expanded CD8+ clones than normal scalp.

The CDR3 sequence is 14 residues long. Trimming removed 3 bases at V and 6 bases at J, with 12 bases between. The J gene is TRBJ2-1, the V gene TRBV23-1; D remains ambiguous. TRBV23-1 belongs to the ORF category, with a function that is uncertain. The sequence was collected from a human donor in good health. Sequencing input: CD4+ T cells sorted from blood. The CDR3 here is CASSQAEWGNEQFF. CDR3 nucleotide sequence: TGCGCCAGCAGTCAGGCGGAGTGGGGCAATGAGCAGTTCTTC.